Described below is a single T cell receptor beta chain sequence and its context. Its cognate antigen is unknown. This sample is drawn from a study of long-term antiretroviral therapy in people with HIV. Study observations and caveats: The clones with expansion before ART were dominant in the repertoire at all time points. Control repertoires displayed wider CDR3 length ranges than the HIV repertoires.

All participants with HIV were treated in the United States. Running of the v3.0 immunoSEQ assay took place at survey level. Using immunoSEQ multiplex PCR, the repertoire was profiled, and TCRdb retains in-frame clones only, with some absent. This table has around 24,000 clones, more than 65% appearing once. Trimming pared 5 bases from V and 10 bases from J, leaving 18 bases between. The V gene's germline CDR1 is PRHDT and CDR2 FYEKMQ (reference sequence). This CDR3 has 14 residues. The source of this sequence is a woman in her thirties or forties with HIV. The chain links TRBV13 to TRBJ2-1; weak D call: TRBD1 (7 bases). The specimen was unsorted PBMCs, collected 0.5 years after starting antiretroviral therapy. This chain's CDR3 is CASSPDRAGGEQFF. CDR3 sequence (DNA): TGTGCCAGCAGCCCCGACAGGGCCGGGGGAGAGCAGTTCTTC.